The entry below describes one T cell receptor (beta chain). One end of the junction fails to match germline, which may point to a read error. No patient had received any treatment before thyroid surgery. With MiXCR, TCRdb called clones anew from the PCR reads. The sample lists 26,000 or so clones; around 17% were seen once. The CDR3 runs 15 residues. Germline CDR1 and CDR2: DFQATT and SNEGSKA (reference sequence). This specimen comes from a study of metastatic and nonmetastatic thyroid tumors. The clonotype was recovered from a female donor with papillary thyroid cancer or a benign thyroid nodule (not recorded which). Some clones in this sample may be carry-over from other donors' samples. J is TRBJ2-1 and V is TRBV20-1; maybe TRBD2 (5 bases). The sample was blood. Here the CDR3 DNA reads TGCAGTGCTAGAGCGGTCGGGGTCTCCTACAATGAGCAGCTCTTC. Translated, it gives CSARAVGVSYNEQLF.